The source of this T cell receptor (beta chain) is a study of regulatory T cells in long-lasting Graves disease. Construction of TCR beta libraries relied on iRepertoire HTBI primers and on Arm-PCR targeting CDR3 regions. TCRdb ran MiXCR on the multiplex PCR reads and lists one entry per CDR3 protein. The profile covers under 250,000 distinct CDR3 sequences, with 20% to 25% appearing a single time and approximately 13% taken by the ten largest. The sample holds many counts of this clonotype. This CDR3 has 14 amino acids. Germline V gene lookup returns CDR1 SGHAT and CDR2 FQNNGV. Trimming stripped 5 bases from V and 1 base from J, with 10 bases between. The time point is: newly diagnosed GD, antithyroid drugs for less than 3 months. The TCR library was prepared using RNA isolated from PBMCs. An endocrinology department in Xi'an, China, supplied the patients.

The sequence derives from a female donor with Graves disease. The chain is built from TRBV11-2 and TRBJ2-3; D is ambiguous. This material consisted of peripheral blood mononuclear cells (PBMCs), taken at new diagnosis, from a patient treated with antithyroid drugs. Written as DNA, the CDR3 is TGTGCCAGCAGCCCGCTGGGTGGCACAGATACGCAGTATTTT. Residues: CASSPLGGTDTQYF.